These 5 T cell receptor beta chains came from one sample sequenced in a study of blood T cell repertoires in COVID-19. Here immunoSEQ multiplex PCR was the method, and the copy in TCRdb shows in-frame clones only, minus some. The table includes approximately 300,000 clones, about nine tenths detected once. Sequenced input: PBMCs or T cells enriched from blood (not recorded which). These TCRs come from a man aged 60 to 75 who had recovered from COVID-19.

The chain recombines TRBV19 with TRBJ1-5, with D tentatively TRBD1 (5 bases). CDR3 length equals 16 residues. The V gene lost 6 bases and the J gene lost 0 bases, with 15 bases spanning the gap. The V gene's germline CDR1 is LNHDA and CDR2 SQIVND (reference sequence). For the CDR3, the DNA is TGTGCCAGTAGCAATTTCCAGGGTGCTAGCAATCAGCCCCAGCATTTT. It translates to CASSNFQGASNQPQHF.

This clone showed up just once. The chain has TRBV28 and TRBJ1-2, with 7 bases aligning to TRBD1. The V and J ends lost 5 bases and 4 bases, in that order; junction bases with no gene match: 10. In germline, CDR1 is MDHEN, CDR2 SYDVKM. This CDR3 region has 15 residues. CDR3 protein: CASSPVGTVPYGYTF. DNA of the CDR3: TGTGCCAGCAGTCCCGTCGGGACAGTCCCCTATGGCTACACCTTC.

The chain is built from TRBV24-1 and TRBJ1-5, with 10 nucleotides matching TRBD1. Germline CDR1 is KGHDR and CDR2 is SFDVKD. The junction had 9 bases not matched to a gene; V was cut back by 4 bases and J by 10 bases. CDR3 size: 15 residues. The CDR3 DNA reads as TGTGCCACCAGTGAGTCCGGGACAGGGGTTCATCCCCAGCATTTT. Protein sequence: CATSESGTGVHPQHF.

The V gene is TRBV4-1, the J gene TRBJ2-1; 9 bases line up with TRBD2. The CDR3 runs 16 residues. Germline CDR1 MGHRA, CDR2 YSYEKL. Trimming removed 2 bases from V and 5 bases from J; junction bases left unmatched: 7. The CDR3 DNA is TGCGCCAGCAGCCAATGGTCAGCGGGGGGTAACAATGAGCAGTTCTTC. Its translation: CASSQWSAGGNNEQFF.

The gene calls are TRBV7-9 and TRBJ2-1; the match to TRBD1 covers 7 bases. Germline V gene data show CDR1 as SEHNR and CDR2 as FQNEAQ (reference sequence). V shed 2 bases, J shed 2 bases, and the junction held 6 bases outside the gene matches. This CDR3 region has 16 residues. CDR3 nucleotide sequence: TGTGCCAGCAGCTTACGGGCGCAGGGGGCCTACAATGAGCAGTTCTTC. It specifies CASSLRAQGAYNEQFF.